One TCR beta chain is described in this entry. A junction end diverges from the germline sequence, so it may reflect a read error. Germline CDR1 SGDLS, CDR2 YYNGEE. CDR3 size: 12 residues. This table comes from immunoSEQ multiplex PCR, and its TCRdb copy is limited to in-frame clones, with some not included. The sample has around 97,000 clones; more than 75% are singletons. This specimen comes from a study of blood T cell repertoires in COVID-19. The chain joins TRBV9 to TRBJ2-3; a weak D match, TRBD1 (6 bases). Sequencing was carried out using peripheral blood. The TCR sequence derives from a human donor in a cohort sampled during active COVID-19. The CDR3 DNA follows: TGTGCCAGCAGCGTTGGGGACACAACCTTGCATTTT. Its translation: CASSVGDTTLHF.